These 22 T cell receptor beta chains originate from one sample sequenced in a study of CD8+ T cells in alopecia areata. RNA extraction was followed by reverse transcription into cDNA, which acted as the sequencing template. TCRdb keeps only in-frame clones here, not all; method: immunoSEQ multiplex PCR. The table shows 250,000 to 300,000 clones, with 55% to 75% occurring only once. The treatment was: oral pan-JAK inhibitor, 5-10 mg twice daily. This specimen consisted of CD4+ T cells sorted from blood, obtained at week 24, from a patient treated with tofacitinib. The receptors originated from a human donor with alopecia areata.

This clone came up many times. V gene TRBV15 combines with J gene TRBJ2-1, with 7 bases matching TRBD2. The CDR3 has 13 amino acids. Losses at the gene ends were 1 base for V and 9 bases for J; bases not matched to a gene: 3. CDR1 and CDR2 (germline): LNHNV, YYDKDF (reference sequence). DNA of the CDR3: TGTGCCACCAGCAGAGCTAGCGGCGGTGAGCAGTTCTTC. It yields the protein CATSRASGGEQFF.

This sequence joins TRBV5-6 and TRBJ2-7; D is ambiguous. The CDR3 totals 12 residues. CDR1 is SGHDT and CDR2 is YYEEEE in the germline V gene. V gave up 3 bases and J gave up 3 bases, with 7 bases separating them. CDR3: CASSSGFYEQYF. The CDR3 DNA follows: TGTGCCAGCAGCTCCGGGTTCTACGAGCAGTACTTC. Drawing the rest from reference TRBV5-6 and TRBJ2-7, the complete variable domain is DAGVTQSPTHLIKTRGQQVTLRCSPKSGHDTVSWYQQALGQGPQFIFQYYEEEERQRGNFPDRFSGHQFPNYSSELNVNALLLGDSALYLCASSSGFYEQYFGPGTRLTVT.

The rearrangement uses TRBV5-1 and TRBJ1-1; D is ambiguous. The V gene's germline CDR1 is SGHRS and CDR2 YFSETQ. The CDR3 spans 14 residues. Trimming removed 0 bases at V and 1 base at J, with 7 bases between. CDR3 sequence reads: CASSLVSGNTEAFF. CDR3 in DNA: TGCGCCAGCAGCTTGGTTTCCGGGAACACTGAAGCTTTCTTT. The full variable domain, its missing parts supplied by reference TRBV5-1 and TRBJ1-1, is KAGVTQTPRYLIKTRGQQVTLSCSPISGHRSVSWYQQTPGQGLQFLFEYFSETQRNKGNFPGRFSGRQFSNSRSEMNVSTLELGDSALYLCASSLVSGNTEAFFGQGTRLTVV.

The gene calls are TRBV7-2 and TRBJ2-7, with a possible D match to TRBD1 (5 bases). The CDR3 loop spans 15 amino acids. The germline V gene has CDR1 SGHTA and CDR2 FQGNSA. V was clipped by 0 bases and J by 5 bases, with 14 bases between them. This CDR3 is CASSLASGNQHEQYF. The CDR3 DNA reads TGTGCCAGCAGCTTAGCCTCAGGGAATCAACACGAGCAGTACTTC.

In this sample, this clone turned up a few times. This chain joins TRBV2 and TRBJ2-7; TRBD1 matches 9 bases. Per the germline V gene, CDR1 is SNHLY and CDR2 is FYNNEI. The CDR3 runs to 13 residues. V was clipped by 6 bases and J by 4 bases; unmatched bases: 4. CDR3 bases: TGTGCCAGCAGCCGACAGGGGGAATACGAGCAGTACTTC. This gives the protein CASSRQGEYEQYF.

The chain is built from TRBV6-6 and TRBJ2-5; D is ambiguous. The CDR3 has 11 amino acids. Trimming left V 4 bases short and J 7 bases short, with 7 bases between. Germline V lookup: CDR1 MNHNY, CDR2 SVGAGI (reference sequence). The CDR3 DNA sequence: TGTGCCAGCAGTTCGGTTGGGACCCAGTACTTC. Amino acids: CASSSVGTQYF.

J is TRBJ1-6 and V is TRBV6-6, with a weak D call TRBD1 (5 bases). Per germline, CDR1 MNHNY and CDR2 SVGAGI (reference sequence). The CDR3 has 14 amino acids. V gave up 0 bases and J gave up 8 bases, with 8 bases separating them. As DNA, the CDR3 is TGTGCCAGCAGTTACTCAGGGACGGATTCACCCCTCCACTTT. This codes for CASSYSGTDSPLHF.

The chain joins TRBV5-1 to TRBJ1-5; 12 bases match TRBD1. From germline, CDR1 is SGHRS and CDR2 YFSETQ. CDR3 length: 14 amino acids. With 6 bases clipped from V and 8 bases from J, the junction kept 6 bases outside the gene matches. CDR3 sequence (DNA): TGCGCCAGCACGGGACAGGGGGCGATCAAGCCCCAGCATTTT. Translating gives CASTGQGAIKPQHF.

This clone was seen only a few times. The V and J genes are TRBV25-1 and TRBJ2-3; D might be TRBD2 (6 bases). The germline CDR1 and CDR2 sequences are MGHDK and SYGVNS. This CDR3 comprises 13 residues. Trimming stripped 4 bases from V and 4 bases from J, with 9 bases between. The CDR3 is CASSVGGADTQYF. The CDR3 DNA sequence: TGTGCCAGCAGTGTAGGAGGGGCAGATACGCAGTATTTT.

The chain uses TRBV18 and TRBJ1-1; D ambiguous. V was clipped by 1 base and J by 6 bases, with 9 bases between them. The CDR3 covers 13 residues. The germline gives CDR1 KGHSH, CDR2 LQKENI. CDR3 sequence: CASSPQQRSEAFF. CDR3 bases: TGTGCCAGCTCACCACAACAGAGGTCTGAAGCTTTCTTT.

V usage is TRBV18 and J usage is TRBJ1-1, with 7 bases fitting TRBD1. Germline V lookup: CDR1 KGHSH, CDR2 LQKENI. CDR3 size: 13 residues. Trimming cost V 1 base and J 9 bases; bases outside gene matches: 5. The CDR3 nucleotides are TGTGCCAGCTCACCACGTGACAGGGATCAAGCTTTCTTT. Amino acids: CASSPRDRDQAFF.

In this sample, this clone turned up a few times. V usage is TRBV4-1 and J usage is TRBJ2-2; the D is unclear. Germline assignment: CDR1 MGHRA and CDR2 YSYEKL. Trimming removed 2 bases at V and 0 bases at J, with 10 bases between. This CDR3 region has 16 residues. CDR3 nucleotide sequence: TGCGCCAGCAGCCAAATGGCCAGCGCGAACACCGGGGAGCTGTTTTTT. The encoded protein is CASSQMASANTGELFF.

The chain links TRBV30 to TRBJ2-1, with 7 nucleotides matching TRBD1. This CDR3 has 14 residues. V lost 3 bases and J lost 3; bases outside the gene matches: 5. CDR1 is GTSNPN, CDR2 SVGIG, per germline (reference sequence). CDR3 residues: CAWRQDRFYNEQFF. The CDR3 DNA follows: TGTGCCTGGAGGCAGGACAGGTTCTACAATGAGCAGTTCTTC.

The chain's CDR3 is CASSLARIDNSPLHF. In DNA, the CDR3 is TGTGCCAGCAGCTTAGCCAGGATTGATAATTCACCCCTCCACTTT. The chain recombines TRBV7-2 with TRBJ1-6, with D unclear. V was clipped by 0 bases and J by 5 bases, with 8 bases between them. CDR3 length equals 15 residues. Germline V CDR1 and CDR2: SGHTA, FQGNSA.

DNA of the CDR3: TGCGCCAGCAGGGACAGGGGAGAGACCCAGTACTTC. Translating gives CASRDRGETQYF. The chain uses TRBV4-1 and TRBJ2-5; 9 nucleotides align to TRBD1. There are 12 residues in the CDR3. The trim removed 6 bases at V and 4 bases at J, leaving 0 bases unmatched. Germline V gene data show CDR1 as MGHRA and CDR2 as YSYEKL.

In this sample, this clone turned up a few times. The chain uses TRBV5-1 and TRBJ2-7, with TRBD1 matching over 9 bases. Trimming cost V 4 bases and J 6 bases; bases outside gene matches: 2. Germline values: CDR1 SGHRS, CDR2 YFSETQ. CDR3 length equals 12 residues. CDR3 sequence (DNA): TGCGCCAGCAGCCCGGGACAGGGCGAGCAGTACTTC. Translating it yields CASSPGQGEQYF.

This clone came up a few times. The chain is built from TRBV7-2 and TRBJ2-4, with 7 bases matching TRBD2. The CDR3 has 16 residues. The germline V gene has CDR1 SGHTA and CDR2 FQGNSA. The J segment lost 5 bases and the V segment lost 0 bases, leaving 7 bases of the junction unmatched. The CDR3 sequence is CASSLAEFGGENIQYF. The CDR3 DNA reads TGTGCCAGCAGCTTAGCGGAATTTGGGGGGGAAAACATTCAGTACTTC.

Comment on this clone: Other DNA sequences from this sample encode an identical CDR3 as well. The chain is built from TRBV30 and TRBJ2-3; TRBD1 matches at 7 bases. With V trimmed by 0 bases and J by 1 base, 1 base remained unmatched. Per germline, CDR1 GTSNPN and CDR2 SVGIG (reference sequence). This CDR3 region has 14 residues. This CDR3 is CAWSVGGGTDTQYF. The DNA for the CDR3 is TGTGCCTGGAGTGTAGGGGGCGGCACAGATACGCAGTATTTT. The variable domain in full, completed from reference TRBV30 and TRBJ2-3, reads SQTIHQWPATLVQPVGSPLSLECTVEGTSNPNLYWYRQAAGRGLQLLFYSVGIGQISSEVPQNLSASRPQDRQFILSSKKLLLSDSGFYLCAWSVGGGTDTQYFGPGTRLTVL.

The chain uses TRBV4-1 and TRBJ2-3; D may match TRBD1 or TRBD2 (5 bases each). Trimming cost V 4 bases and J 0 bases, with 11 bases left between them. This CDR3 has 15 residues. The germline V gene encodes CDR1 MGHRA and CDR2 YSYEKL. CDR3 region: CASSLEGTSTDTQYF. CDR3 nucleotide sequence: TGCGCCAGCAGCCTAGAGGGGACCAGCACAGATACGCAGTATTTT.

The chain has TRBV7-9 and TRBJ1-1; unclear D gene. Trimming stripped 5 bases from V and 12 bases from J, with 16 bases between. The CDR3 has 12 amino acids. Per germline, CDR1 SEHNR and CDR2 FQNEAQ (reference sequence). The CDR3 DNA is TGTGCCAGCAGCCCAACCCATGGGCCAACTTTCTTT. This encodes CASSPTHGPTFF.

The chain is built from TRBV29-1 and TRBJ2-4; D not resolved. The CDR3 loop spans 14 amino acids. Germline V gene data show CDR1 as SQVTM and CDR2 as ANQGSEA. Trimming pared 5 bases from V and 0 bases from J, leaving 11 bases between. The CDR3: CSVTAVLAKNIQYF. In DNA form, the CDR3 reads TGCAGCGTTACGGCCGTATTAGCCAAAAACATTCAGTACTTC.

The rearrangement joins TRBV9 to TRBJ1-6; possibly TRBD1 for D (6 bases). The length of the CDR3 is 15 residues. V was pared by 2 bases and J by 2 bases, with 8 bases between. Looked up from germline, CDR1 is SGDLS and CDR2 is YYNGEE. The CDR3 DNA reads as TGTGCCAGCAGCGTTGGACAGACCTATAATTCACCCCTCCACTTT. This gives the protein CASSVGQTYNSPLHF.